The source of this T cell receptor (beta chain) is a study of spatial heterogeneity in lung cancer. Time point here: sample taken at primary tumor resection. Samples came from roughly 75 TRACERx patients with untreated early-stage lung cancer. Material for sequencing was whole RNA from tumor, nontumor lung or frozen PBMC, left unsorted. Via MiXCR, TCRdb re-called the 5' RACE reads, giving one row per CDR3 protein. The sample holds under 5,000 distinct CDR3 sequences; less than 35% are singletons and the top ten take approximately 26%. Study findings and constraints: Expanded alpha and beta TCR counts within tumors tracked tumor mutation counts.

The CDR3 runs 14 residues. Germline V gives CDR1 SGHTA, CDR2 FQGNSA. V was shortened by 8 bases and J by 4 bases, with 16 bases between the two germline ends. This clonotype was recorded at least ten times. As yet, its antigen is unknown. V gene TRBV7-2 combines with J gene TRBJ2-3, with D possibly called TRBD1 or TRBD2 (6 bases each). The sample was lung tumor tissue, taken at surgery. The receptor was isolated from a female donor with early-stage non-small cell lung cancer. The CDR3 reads CASSWGAVPDTQYF. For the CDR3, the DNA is TGTGCCAGCTCCTGGGGGGCCGTCCCAGATACGCAGTATTTT.